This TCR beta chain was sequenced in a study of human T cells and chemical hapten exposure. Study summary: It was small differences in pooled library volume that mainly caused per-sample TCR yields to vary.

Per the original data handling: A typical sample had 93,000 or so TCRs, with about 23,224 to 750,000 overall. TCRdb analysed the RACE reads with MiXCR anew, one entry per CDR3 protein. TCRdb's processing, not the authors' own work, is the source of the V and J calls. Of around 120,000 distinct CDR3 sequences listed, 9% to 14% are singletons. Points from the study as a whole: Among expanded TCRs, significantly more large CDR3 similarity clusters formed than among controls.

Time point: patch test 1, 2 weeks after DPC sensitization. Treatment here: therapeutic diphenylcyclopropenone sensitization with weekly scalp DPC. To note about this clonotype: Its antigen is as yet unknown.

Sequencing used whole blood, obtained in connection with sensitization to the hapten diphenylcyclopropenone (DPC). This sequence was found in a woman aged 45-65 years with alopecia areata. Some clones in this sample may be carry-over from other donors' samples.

The CDR3 coding sequence is TGCAGCGTTGAATCCACTAATTTAAACTATGGCTACACCTTC. Translated: CSVESTNLNYGYTF. V and J are TRBV29-1 and TRBJ1-2; D ambiguous. V was trimmed by 2 bases and J by 2 bases, leaving 12 bases between them. The CDR3 has 14 amino acids. The germline V gene has CDR1 SQVTM and CDR2 ANQGSEA.